This T cell receptor beta chain was sequenced in a study of OX40 agonist ivuxolimab in advanced cancers. On the study more broadly: The group had a mean age of 60 years, ranged from about 23 to 85, and was roughly 80% male. Anti-PD-1, anti-PD-L1 or anti-CTLA-4 therapy given earlier was allowed, and 30% to 45% had some.

The data were produced by immunoSEQ multiplex PCR, yet TCRdb's version contains in-frame clones alone and is incomplete. The table has 55,000 to 80,000 clones, about four fifths seen once. Per germline, CDR1 MNHEY and CDR2 SVGAGI. Trimming removed 2 bases from V and 9 bases from J, with 14 bases in between. The CDR3 consists of 14 residues. The V call is TRBV6-5, the J call TRBJ2-1, with a weak D call TRBD2 (5 bases). The TCR originated in an adult with an advanced solid tumor such as melanoma, head and neck, liver or kidney cancer. The source was CD4+ or CD8+ T cells sorted from blood, collected in a trial of the OX40 agonist ivuxolimab. The CDR3 nucleotides read TGTGCCAGCAGTTACGATTTGGCCCTAGCTGAGCAGTTCTTC. This gives the protein CASSYDLALAEQFF.